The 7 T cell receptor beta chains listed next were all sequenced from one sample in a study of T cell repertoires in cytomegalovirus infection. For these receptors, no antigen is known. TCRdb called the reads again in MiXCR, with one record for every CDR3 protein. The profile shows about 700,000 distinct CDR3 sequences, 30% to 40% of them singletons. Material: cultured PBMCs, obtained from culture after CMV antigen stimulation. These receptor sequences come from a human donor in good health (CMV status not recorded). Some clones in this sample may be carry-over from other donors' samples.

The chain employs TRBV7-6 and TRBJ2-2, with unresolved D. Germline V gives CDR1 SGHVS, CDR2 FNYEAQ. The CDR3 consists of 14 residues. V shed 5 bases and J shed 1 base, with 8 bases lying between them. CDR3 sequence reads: CASSQTRNTGELFF. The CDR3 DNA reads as TGTGCCAGCAGCCAAACACGGAACACCGGGGAGCTGTTTTTT.

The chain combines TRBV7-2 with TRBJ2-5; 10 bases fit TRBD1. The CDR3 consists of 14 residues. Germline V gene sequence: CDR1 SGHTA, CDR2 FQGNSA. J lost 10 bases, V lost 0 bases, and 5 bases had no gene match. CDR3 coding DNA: TGTGCCAGCAGCTTAGCGAGGGACAGGGGAGGCCAGTACTTC. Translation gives CASSLARDRGGQYF.

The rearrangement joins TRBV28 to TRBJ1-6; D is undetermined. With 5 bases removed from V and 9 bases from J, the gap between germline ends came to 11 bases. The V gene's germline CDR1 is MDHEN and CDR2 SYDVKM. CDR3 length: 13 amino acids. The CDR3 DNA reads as TGTGCCAGCAGTCGCGTGGCCTTTTCACCCCTCCACTTT. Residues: CASSRVAFSPLHF. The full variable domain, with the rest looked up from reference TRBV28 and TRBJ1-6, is DVKVTQSSRYLVKRTGEKVFLECVQDMDHENMFWYRQDPGLGLRLIYFSYDVKMKEKGDIPEGYSVSREKKERFSLILESASTNQTSMYLCASSRVAFSPLHFGNGTRLTVT.

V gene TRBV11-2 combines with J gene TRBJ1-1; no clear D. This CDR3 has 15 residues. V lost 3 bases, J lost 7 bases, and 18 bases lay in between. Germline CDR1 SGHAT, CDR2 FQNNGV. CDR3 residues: CASSLEGLYGFEAFF. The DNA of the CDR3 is TGTGCCAGCAGCTTGGAGGGTCTTTATGGTTTTGAAGCTTTCTTT.

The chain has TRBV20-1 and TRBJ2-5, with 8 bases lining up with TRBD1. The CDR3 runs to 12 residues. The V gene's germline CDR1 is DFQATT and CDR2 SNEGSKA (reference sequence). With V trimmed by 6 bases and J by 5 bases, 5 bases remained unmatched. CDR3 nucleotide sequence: TGCAGTGCAAGGACAGGGAGGGAGACCCAGTACTTC. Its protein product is CSARTGRETQYF.

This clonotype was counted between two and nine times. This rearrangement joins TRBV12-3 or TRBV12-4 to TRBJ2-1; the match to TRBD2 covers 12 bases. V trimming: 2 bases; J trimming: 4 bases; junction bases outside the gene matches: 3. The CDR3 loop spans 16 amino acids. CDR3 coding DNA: TGTGCCAGCAGTTTACGAGGACTAGCGGGGTACAATGAGCAGTTCTTC. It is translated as CASSLRGLAGYNEQFF.

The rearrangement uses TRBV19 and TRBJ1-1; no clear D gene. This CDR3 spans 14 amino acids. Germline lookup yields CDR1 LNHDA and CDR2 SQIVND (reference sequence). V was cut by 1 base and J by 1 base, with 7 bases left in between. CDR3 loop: CASSIAGPNTEAFF. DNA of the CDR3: TGTGCCAGTAGTATAGCGGGCCCGAACACTGAAGCTTTCTTT.